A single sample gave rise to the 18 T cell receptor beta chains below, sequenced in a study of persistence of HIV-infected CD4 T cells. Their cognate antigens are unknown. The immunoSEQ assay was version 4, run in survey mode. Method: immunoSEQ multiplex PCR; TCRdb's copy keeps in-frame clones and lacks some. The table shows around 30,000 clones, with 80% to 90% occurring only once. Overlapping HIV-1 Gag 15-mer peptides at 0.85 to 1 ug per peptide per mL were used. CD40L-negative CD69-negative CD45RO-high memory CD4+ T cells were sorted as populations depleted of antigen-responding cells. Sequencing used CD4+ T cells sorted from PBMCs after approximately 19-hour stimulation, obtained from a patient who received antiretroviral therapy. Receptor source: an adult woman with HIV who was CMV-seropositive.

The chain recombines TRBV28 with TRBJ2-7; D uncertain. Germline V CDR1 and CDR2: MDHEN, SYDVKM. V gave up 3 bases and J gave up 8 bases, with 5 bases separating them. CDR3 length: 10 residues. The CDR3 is CASSLGKQYF. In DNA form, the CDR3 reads TGTGCCAGCAGTTTGGGAAAGCAGTACTTC.

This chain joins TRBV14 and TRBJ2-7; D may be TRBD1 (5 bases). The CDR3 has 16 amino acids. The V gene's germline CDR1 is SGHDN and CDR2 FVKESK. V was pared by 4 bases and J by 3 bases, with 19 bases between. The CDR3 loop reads CASSRSDRNPYYEQYF. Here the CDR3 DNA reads TGTGCCAGCAGCCGAAGTGACAGAAATCCTTACTACGAGCAGTACTTC.

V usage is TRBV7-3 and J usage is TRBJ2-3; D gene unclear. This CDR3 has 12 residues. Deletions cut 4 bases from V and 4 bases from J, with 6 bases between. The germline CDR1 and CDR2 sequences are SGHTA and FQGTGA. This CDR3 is CASSWGSDTQYF. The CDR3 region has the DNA TGTGCCAGCAGCTGGGGTTCAGATACGCAGTATTTT.

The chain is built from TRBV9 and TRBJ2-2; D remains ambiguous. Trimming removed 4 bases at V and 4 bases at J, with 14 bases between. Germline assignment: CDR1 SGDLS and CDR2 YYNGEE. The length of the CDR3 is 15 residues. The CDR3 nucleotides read TGTGCCAGCAGCCGCCGGCGGTCGAGCACCGGGGAGCTGTTTTTT. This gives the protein CASSRRRSSTGELFF.

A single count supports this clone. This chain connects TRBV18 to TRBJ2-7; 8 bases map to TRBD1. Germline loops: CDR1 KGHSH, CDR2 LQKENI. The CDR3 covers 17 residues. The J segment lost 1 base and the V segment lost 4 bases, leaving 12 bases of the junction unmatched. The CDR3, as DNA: TGTGCCAGCTCACGGGGACAGGCGTCGGCGGGATCCTACGAGCAGTACTTC. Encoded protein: CASSRGQASAGSYEQYF. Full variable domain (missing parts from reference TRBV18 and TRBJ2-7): NAGVMQNPRHLVRRRGQEARLRCSPMKGHSHVYWYRQLPEEGLKFMVYLQKENIIDESGMPKERFSAEFPKEGPSILRIQQVVRGDSAAYFCASSRGQASAGSYEQYFGPGTRLTVT.

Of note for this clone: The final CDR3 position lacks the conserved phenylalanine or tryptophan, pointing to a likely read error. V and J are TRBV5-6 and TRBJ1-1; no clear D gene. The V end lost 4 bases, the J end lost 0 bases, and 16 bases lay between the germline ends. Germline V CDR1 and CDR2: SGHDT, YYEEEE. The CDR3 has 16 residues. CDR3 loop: CASSPQPGVLNTEAFL. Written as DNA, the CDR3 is TGTGCCAGCAGCCCGCAACCCGGAGTCTTGAACACTGAAGCTTTCCTT.

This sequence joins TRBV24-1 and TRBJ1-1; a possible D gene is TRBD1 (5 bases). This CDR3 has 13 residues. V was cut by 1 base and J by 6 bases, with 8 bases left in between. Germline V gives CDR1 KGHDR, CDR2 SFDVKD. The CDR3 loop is CATSDFRQSEAFF. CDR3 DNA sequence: TGTGCCACCAGTGATTTTCGACAGTCTGAAGCTTTCTTT.

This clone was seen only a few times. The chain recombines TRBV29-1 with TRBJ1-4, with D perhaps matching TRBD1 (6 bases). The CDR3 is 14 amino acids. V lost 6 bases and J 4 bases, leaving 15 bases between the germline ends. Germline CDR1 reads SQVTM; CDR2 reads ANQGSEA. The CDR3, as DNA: TGCAGCGTCGCCCCGGGGGGCTATAATGAAAAACTGTTTTTT. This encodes CSVAPGGYNEKLFF. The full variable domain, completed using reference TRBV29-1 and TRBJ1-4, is SAVISQKPSRDICQRGTSLTIQCQVDSQVTMMFWYRQQPGQSLTLIATANQGSEATYESGFVIDKFPISRPNLTFSTLTVSNMSPEDSSIYLCSVAPGGYNEKLFFGSGTQLSVL.

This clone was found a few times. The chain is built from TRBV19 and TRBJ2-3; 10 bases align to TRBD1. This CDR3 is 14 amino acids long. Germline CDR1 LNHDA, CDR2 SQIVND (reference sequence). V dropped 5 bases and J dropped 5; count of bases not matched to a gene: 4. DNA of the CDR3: TGTGCCAGTAGTCCCGACAGGGGGCTAGATACGCAGTATTTT. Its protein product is CASSPDRGLDTQYF.

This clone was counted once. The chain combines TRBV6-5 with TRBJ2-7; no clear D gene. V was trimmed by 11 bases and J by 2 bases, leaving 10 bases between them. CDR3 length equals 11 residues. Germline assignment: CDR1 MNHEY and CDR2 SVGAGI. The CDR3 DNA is TGTGCCGCGTCTCAAACCTACGAGCAGTACTTC. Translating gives CAASQTYEQYF.

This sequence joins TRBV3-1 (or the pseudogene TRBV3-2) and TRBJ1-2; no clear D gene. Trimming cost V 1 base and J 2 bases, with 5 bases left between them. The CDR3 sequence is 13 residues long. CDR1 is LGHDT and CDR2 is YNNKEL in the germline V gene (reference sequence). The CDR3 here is CASSQGANYGYTF. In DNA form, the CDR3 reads TGTGCCAGCAGCCAAGGGGCAAACTATGGCTACACCTTC.

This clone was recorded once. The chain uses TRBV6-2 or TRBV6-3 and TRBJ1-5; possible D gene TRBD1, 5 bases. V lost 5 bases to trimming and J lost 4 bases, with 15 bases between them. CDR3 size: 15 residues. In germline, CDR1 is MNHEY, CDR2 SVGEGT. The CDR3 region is CASSQGAGQNQPQHF. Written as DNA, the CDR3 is TGTGCCAGCAGTCAGGGTGCAGGCCAAAATCAGCCCCAGCATTTT.

The chain's CDR3 is CATSSGSGITTQYF. Written as DNA, the CDR3 is TGTGCCACCAGCAGCGGATCCGGGATAACGACCCAGTACTTC. The rearrangement uses TRBV15 and TRBJ2-5; a possible D gene is TRBD2 (5 bases). This CDR3 is built from 14 residues. Germline V gene sequence: CDR1 LNHNV, CDR2 YYDKDF (reference sequence). The V end was cut by 3 bases, the J end by 7 bases, with 15 bases between. Complete variable domain (other parts from reference TRBV15 and TRBJ2-5): DAMVIQNPRYQVTQFGKPVTLSCSQTLNHNVMYWYQQKSSQAPKLLFHYYDKDFNNEADTPDNFQSRRPNTSFCFLDIRSPGLGDTAMYLCATSSGSGITTQYFGPGTRLLVL.

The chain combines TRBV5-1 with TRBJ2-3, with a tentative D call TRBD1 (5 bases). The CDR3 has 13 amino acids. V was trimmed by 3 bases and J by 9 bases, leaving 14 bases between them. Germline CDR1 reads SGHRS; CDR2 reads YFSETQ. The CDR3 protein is CASSSKTDTTQYF. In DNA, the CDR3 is TGCGCCAGCAGCTCCAAGACAGACACCACGCAGTATTTT.

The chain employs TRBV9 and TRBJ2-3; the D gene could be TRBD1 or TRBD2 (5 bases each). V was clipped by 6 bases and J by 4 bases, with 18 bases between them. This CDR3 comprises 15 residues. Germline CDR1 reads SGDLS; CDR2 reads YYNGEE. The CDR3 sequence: CASTDGTSRADTQYF. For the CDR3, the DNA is TGTGCCAGCACCGACGGGACCAGTCGGGCAGATACGCAGTATTTT.

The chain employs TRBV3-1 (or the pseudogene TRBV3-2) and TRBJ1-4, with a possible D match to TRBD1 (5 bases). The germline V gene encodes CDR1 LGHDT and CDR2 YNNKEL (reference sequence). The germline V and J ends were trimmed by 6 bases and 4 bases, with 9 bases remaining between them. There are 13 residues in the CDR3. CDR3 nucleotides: TGTGCCAGCAGGTCGGGGGGTAATGAAAAACTGTTTTTT. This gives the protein CASRSGGNEKLFF.

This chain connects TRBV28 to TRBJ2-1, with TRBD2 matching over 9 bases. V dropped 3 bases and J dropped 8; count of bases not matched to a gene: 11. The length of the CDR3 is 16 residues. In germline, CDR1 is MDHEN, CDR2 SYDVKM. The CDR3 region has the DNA TGTGCCAGCAGTTTGTGGGGTAGCGGGAGTGGACATGAGCAGTTCTTC. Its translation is CASSLWGSGSGHEQFF.

The CDR3 region has the DNA TGTGCCAGCAGCTTAGGGGCAGGGGAAGGAATTGAAAAACTGTTTTTT. It specifies CASSLGAGEGIEKLFF. The genes are TRBV11-3 and TRBJ1-4, with D tentatively TRBD1 (6 bases). The CDR3 extends over 16 amino acids. Germline V gives CDR1 SGHNT, CDR2 YENEEA. V was trimmed by 1 base and J by 7 bases, leaving 16 bases between them.